The entry below describes one TCR beta chain. These data are taken from a study of blood T cells in healthy people across ages. Combining a sample-barcoded 5' primer with a J-beta primer mix, a second PCR ran for roughly 6 to 12 cycles. A template-switch adaptor that had 12 random nucleotides put a tag on each cDNA molecule. Each CDR3 protein is one row after TCRdb ran MiXCR on the 5' RACE reads. The repertoire holds 450,000 to 700,000 distinct CDR3 sequences, with roughly 28% as singletons. The individuals who served as donors were healthy Caucasians living in Russia, aged roughly 6 to 90. No fewer than 5.5 micrograms of total RNA were isolated from every sample. The sequence came from a woman in her seventies in good health. The sequencing sample was made of blood.

CDR3 nucleotides: TGCGCCAGCAGCTTGACGGGATCTAGCACAGATACGCAGTATTTT. Its translation is CASSLTGSSTDTQYF. V is TRBV5-1 and J is TRBJ2-3, with TRBD2 as a possible D gene (5 bases). The length of the CDR3 is 15 residues. Trimming pared 1 base from V and 0 bases from J, leaving 9 bases between. Germline CDR1 SGHRS, CDR2 YFSETQ.